The entry below describes one TCR beta chain. As yet, its antigen is unknown. V was shortened by 7 bases and J by 4 bases, with 7 bases between the two germline ends. There are 11 residues in the CDR3. The V gene's germline CDR1 is ENHRY and CDR2 SYGVKD. Regarding time point: after dendritic cell vaccination, including at tumor progression/relapse. The immunoSEQ assay amplified TCRB CDR3 from up to roughly 2 ug DNA. Here immunoSEQ multiplex PCR was the method, and the copy in TCRdb shows in-frame clones only, minus some. The table has 100,000 to 120,000 clones, 85% to 90% seen once. The data were taken from a study of glioma-infiltrating T cells after dendritic cell vaccination. Findings and limits, study-wide: Estimated pretreatment TIL content predicted outcome after dendritic cell vaccination.

The rearrangement uses TRBV10-3 and TRBJ1-1; D not certain. Sequencing used blood, obtained after dendritic cell vaccination. The clonotype was recovered from a human donor with glioblastoma. CDR3 sequence: CAIISGTEAFF. CDR3 DNA: TGTGCCATCATCAGTGGCACTGAAGCTTTCTTT.